This T cell receptor (beta chain) was identified during a study of blood T cell repertoires in COVID-19. Study in general: The study drew acute and convalescent COVID-19 samples from the United States, Italy and Spain. PBMCs, B-cell-depleted T cells, or T cells were the source of the cDNA or gDNA that made up the material.

Authors' processing steps: Researchers report that nucleated cell counts were estimated from reference gene primer amplification. Some clones are missing from TCRdb's copy, which holds only in-frame ones; the method was immunoSEQ multiplex PCR. From that table come the V and J calls and clone size; the DNA was used to work out D and trimming. The sample carries about 160,000 clones, over 70% recorded once. This receptor was taken from a woman of 80 years or more with active or convalescent COVID-19. Input material: peripheral blood.

The CDR3 sequence is CASSPGTGDADSNQPQHF. DNA for the CDR3: TGTGCCAGCTCCCCCGGGACAGGGGACGCTGATAGCAATCAGCCCCAGCATTTT. The chain has TRBV18 and TRBJ1-5; 10 bases are a match to TRBD1. The CDR3 is 18 residues long. V lost 6 bases and J lost 0; bases outside the gene matches: 11. Germline V lookup: CDR1 KGHSH, CDR2 LQKENI. Complete variable domain (other parts from reference TRBV18 and TRBJ1-5): NAGVMQNPRHLVRRRGQEARLRCSPMKGHSHVYWYRQLPEEGLKFMVYLQKENIIDESGMPKERFSAEFPKEGPSILRIQQVVRGDSAAYFCASSPGTGDADSNQPQHFGDGTRLSIL.